This T cell receptor (beta chain) was recovered during a study of blood T cell repertoires in COVID-19. In its sample, this clone was seen once. Profiled with immunoSEQ multiplex PCR; TCRdb holds only in-frame clones, not every one. This table has 200,000 to 250,000 clones, 75% to 85% appearing once. This TCR came from a woman aged 40 to 49 with acute COVID-19. The source material was PBMCs or T cells enriched from blood (not recorded which).

The CDR3 loop reads CASSFDRGSGANVLTF. CDR3 nucleotide sequence: TGTGCCAGTAGTTTTGACAGGGGGTCTGGGGCCAACGTCCTGACTTTC. This rearrangement joins TRBV19 to TRBJ2-6; 9 bases match TRBD1. Germline V gene data show CDR1 as LNHDA and CDR2 as SQIVND (reference sequence). The J segment lost 1 base and the V segment lost 5 bases, leaving 3 bases of the junction unmatched. The CDR3 extends over 16 amino acids.